Below are 10 T cell receptor beta chains sequenced from a single sample in a study of cytomegalovirus exposure and HLA in healthy donors. Profiled with immunoSEQ multiplex PCR; TCRdb holds only in-frame clones, not every one. Of 150,000 to 200,000 clones detected, roughly four fifths appear once; the ten largest clones hold about 3%. The specimen was PBMCs. These TCRs come from a woman under 30 in good health and CMV-seropositive.

The chain employs TRBV14 and TRBJ1-4, with a possible D match to TRBD1 (6 bases). Germline-derived CDR1 and CDR2 are SGHDN and FVKESK. This CDR3 spans 16 amino acids. Trimming left V 4 bases short and J 0 bases short, with 12 bases between. The CDR3 DNA is TGTGCCAGCAGCCCCGACAGGACAGCAACTAATGAAAAACTGTTTTTT. It is translated as CASSPDRTATNEKLFF.

This chain joins TRBV6-1 and TRBJ1-5; D unclear. Germline V gene lookup returns CDR1 MNHNS and CDR2 SASEGT. The CDR3 spans 14 residues. V lost 2 bases, J lost 7 bases, and 12 bases lay in between. The CDR3 is CASSELGLGQPQHF. The CDR3 DNA is TGTGCCAGCAGTGAATTAGGTCTAGGCCAGCCCCAGCATTTT.

V and J are TRBV19 and TRBJ1-6; perhaps TRBD1 as D (5 bases). The CDR3 consists of 12 residues. Germline CDR1 is LNHDA and CDR2 is SQIVND (reference sequence). The V and J ends lost 6 bases and 10 bases respectively, with 10 bases between them. The CDR3 DNA is TGTGCCAGTAGCCCCCAGGGATCACCCCTCCACTTT. Its protein is CASSPQGSPLHF. The entire variable domain, with the rest obtained from reference TRBV19 and TRBJ1-6, is as follows: DGGITQSPKYLFRKEGQNVTLSCEQNLNHDAMYWYRQDPGQGLRLIYYSQIVNDFQKGDIAEGYSVSREKKESFPLTVTSAQKNPTAFYLCASSPQGSPLHFGNGTRLTVT.

The V and J genes are TRBV7-8 and TRBJ1-3; no reliable D call. The CDR3 runs 16 residues. Trimming removed 6 bases from V and 2 bases from J, with 17 bases in between. CDR1 is SGHVS and CDR2 is FQNEAQ in the germline V gene. The CDR3 DNA reads TGTGCCAGCAGTGGGAGCACTATTGTCCCTGGAAACACCATATATTTT. It specifies CASSGSTIVPGNTIYF.

This clone has only a few counts. V is TRBV7-9 and J is TRBJ1-3, with a tentative D call TRBD1 (5 bases). The CDR3 has 14 residues. The germline CDR1 and CDR2 sequences are SEHNR and FQNEAQ (reference sequence). V was pared by 7 bases and J by 1 base, with 11 bases between. CDR3 in amino acids: CASTIDSSGNTIYF. CDR3 DNA: TGTGCCAGCACTATTGACAGTTCTGGAAACACCATATATTTT.

The V gene is TRBV9, the J gene TRBJ2-5, with a possible D match to TRBD2 (7 bases). The V and J ends lost 3 bases and 2 bases respectively, with 17 bases between them. This CDR3 contains 16 residues. Germline CDR1 and CDR2: SGDLS and YYNGEE. The CDR3 DNA sequence: TGTGCCAGCAGCGGCGATGGGAGGGGGGCGCAAGAGACCCAGTACTTC. Its protein is CASSGDGRGAQETQYF.

The chain carries TRBV19 and TRBJ2-5; tentative D call: TRBD2 (6 bases). Germline CDR1 LNHDA, CDR2 SQIVND (reference sequence). The CDR3 consists of 14 residues. Trimming took 5 bases from V and 7 from J, leaving 17 bases between them. In DNA form, the CDR3 reads TGTGCCAGTAGTCCGGGACCCGGAGGGCTGACCCAGTACTTC. As protein: CASSPGPGGLTQYF.

The rearrangement uses TRBV18 and TRBJ2-7; D is unresolved. The germline V gene has CDR1 KGHSH and CDR2 LQKENI. The CDR3 loop spans 12 amino acids. V lost 2 bases and J 7 bases, leaving 9 bases between the germline ends. This chain's CDR3 is CASSPSLAEQYF. The CDR3 nucleotides are TGTGCCAGCTCACCATCCCTTGCGGAGCAGTACTTC.

The chain carries TRBV5-4 and TRBJ2-2, with 7 bases fitting TRBD2. Losses at the gene ends were 2 bases for V and 4 bases for J; bases not matched to a gene: 5. This CDR3 region has 15 residues. In germline, CDR1 is SGHNT, CDR2 YYREEE (reference sequence). CDR3 sequence reads: CASSFSGRGTGELFF. The CDR3 DNA sequence: TGTGCCAGCAGCTTTAGTGGGAGGGGCACCGGGGAGCTGTTTTTT. Variable domain in full (rest from reference TRBV5-4 and TRBJ2-2): ETGVTQSPTHLIKTRGQQVTLRCSSQSGHNTVSWYQQALGQGPQFIFQYYREEENGRGNFPPRFSGLQFPNYSSELNVNALELDDSALYLCASSFSGRGTGELFFGEGSRLTVL.

V usage is TRBV4-3 and J usage is TRBJ2-3; D is possibly TRBD2 (6 bases). CDR3 length: 15 residues. Germline-derived CDR1 and CDR2 are LGHNA and YSLEER. The ends were cut back, 1 base at V and 4 bases at J, with 12 bases in the middle. The CDR3 DNA follows: TGCGCCAGCAGCCAAGCTGGGGAGGCCGCAGATACGCAGTATTTT. It specifies CASSQAGEAADTQYF.